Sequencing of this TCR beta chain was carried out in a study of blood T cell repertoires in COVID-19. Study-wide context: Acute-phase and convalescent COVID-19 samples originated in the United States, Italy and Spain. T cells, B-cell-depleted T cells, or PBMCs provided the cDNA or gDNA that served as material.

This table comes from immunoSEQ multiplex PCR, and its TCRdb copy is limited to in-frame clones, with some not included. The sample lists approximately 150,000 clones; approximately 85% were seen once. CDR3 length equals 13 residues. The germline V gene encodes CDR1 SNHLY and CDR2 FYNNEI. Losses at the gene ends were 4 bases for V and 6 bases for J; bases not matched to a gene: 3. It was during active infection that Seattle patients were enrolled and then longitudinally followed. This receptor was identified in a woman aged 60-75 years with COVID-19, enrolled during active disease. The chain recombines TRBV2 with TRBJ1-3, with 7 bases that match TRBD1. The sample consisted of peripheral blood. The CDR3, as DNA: TGTGCCAGCAGTGGGGACAGCCAAAACACCATATATTTT. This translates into CASSGDSQNTIYF.